The sequence of this TCR beta chain was determined in a study of regulatory T cells in long-lasting Graves disease. Study-level points and caveats: In persistent patients, shared public clonotypes (under 3,000) outnumbered those in new patients (approximately 940).

Researchers made TCR beta libraries by using iRepertoire HTBI primers and running Arm-PCR on CDR3 regions. MiXCR, run by TCRdb on the multiplex PCR reads, gives a single entry per CDR3 protein. The sample yields roughly 440,000 distinct CDR3 sequences, roughly 17% seen once. Time point specified: newly diagnosed GD, antithyroid drugs for less than 3 months. TCR sequences were obtained from RNA taken from PBMCs. The sample holds a few counts of this clonotype. Antigen specificity is unknown. Germline V gives CDR1 MNHEY, CDR2 SMNVEV (reference sequence). The CDR3 is 15 residues long. Trimming shortened V by 6 bases and J by 0 bases, and 14 bases separated the two germline ends. The sample was also reused in another study, on T cells in Graves' hyperthyroidism and ophthalmopathy. From that report: A model of 13 V-J pairs discriminated ophthalmopathy from stable hyperthyroidism.

The clonotype originates from a woman younger than 35 with Graves disease. The rearrangement links TRBV27 to TRBJ1-1, with D perhaps TRBD1 (5 bases). Sample: peripheral blood mononuclear cells (PBMCs), taken at new diagnosis, from a patient treated with antithyroid drugs. The CDR3 is CASSPWGVVNTEAFF. DNA of the CDR3: TGTGCCAGCAGCCCCTGGGGGGTGGTGAACACTGAAGCTTTCTTT.